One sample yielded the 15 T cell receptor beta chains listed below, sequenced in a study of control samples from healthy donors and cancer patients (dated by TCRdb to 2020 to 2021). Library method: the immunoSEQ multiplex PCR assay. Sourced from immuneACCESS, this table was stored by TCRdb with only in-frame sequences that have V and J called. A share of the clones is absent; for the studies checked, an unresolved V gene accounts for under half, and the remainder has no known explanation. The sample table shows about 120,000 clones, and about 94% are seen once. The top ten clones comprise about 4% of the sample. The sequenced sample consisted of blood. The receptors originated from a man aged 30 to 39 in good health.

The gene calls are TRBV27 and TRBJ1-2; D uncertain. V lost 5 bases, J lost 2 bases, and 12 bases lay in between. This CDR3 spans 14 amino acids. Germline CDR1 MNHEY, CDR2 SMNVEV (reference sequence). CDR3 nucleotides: TGTGCCAGCAGTCCGTTCTTTACCAACTATGGCTACACCTTC. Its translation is CASSPFFTNYGYTF.

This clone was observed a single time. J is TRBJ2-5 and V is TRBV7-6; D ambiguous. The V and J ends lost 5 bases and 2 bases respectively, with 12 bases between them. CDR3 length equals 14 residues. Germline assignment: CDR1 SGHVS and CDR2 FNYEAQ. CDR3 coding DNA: TGTGCCAGCAGCCGCTGGGCCGTACAAGAGACCCAGTACTTC. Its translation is CASSRWAVQETQYF.

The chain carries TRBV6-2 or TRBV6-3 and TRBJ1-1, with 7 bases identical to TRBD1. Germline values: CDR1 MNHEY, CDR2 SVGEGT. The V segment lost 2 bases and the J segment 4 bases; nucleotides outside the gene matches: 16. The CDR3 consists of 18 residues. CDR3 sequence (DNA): TGTGCCAGCAGTTACCGAAGCCGTTTTGACAGGGTTGGCACTGAAGCTTTCTTT. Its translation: CASSYRSRFDRVGTEAFF.

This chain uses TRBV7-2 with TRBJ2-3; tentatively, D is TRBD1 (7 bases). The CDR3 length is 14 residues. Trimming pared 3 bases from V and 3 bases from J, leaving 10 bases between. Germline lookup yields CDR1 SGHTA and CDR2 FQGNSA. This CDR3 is CASSFQGGTDTQYF. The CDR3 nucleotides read TGTGCCAGCAGCTTTCAGGGGGGTACAGATACGCAGTATTTT.

The chain's CDR3 is CASSLWFRAGNTEAFF. For the CDR3, the DNA is TGTGCCAGCAGTTTGTGGTTCAGGGCAGGGAACACTGAAGCTTTCTTT. The chain couples TRBV28 to TRBJ1-1, with TRBD1 as a possible D gene (5 bases). This CDR3 is built from 16 residues. V lost 3 bases and J 1 base, leaving 15 bases between the germline ends. From germline, CDR1 is MDHEN and CDR2 SYDVKM.

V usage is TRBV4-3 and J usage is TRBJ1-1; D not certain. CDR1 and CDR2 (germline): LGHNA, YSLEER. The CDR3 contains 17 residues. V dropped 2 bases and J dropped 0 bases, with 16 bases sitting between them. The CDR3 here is CASSQRAFDPMNTEAFF. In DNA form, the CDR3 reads TGCGCCAGCAGCCAACGGGCGTTTGACCCGATGAACACTGAAGCTTTCTTT.

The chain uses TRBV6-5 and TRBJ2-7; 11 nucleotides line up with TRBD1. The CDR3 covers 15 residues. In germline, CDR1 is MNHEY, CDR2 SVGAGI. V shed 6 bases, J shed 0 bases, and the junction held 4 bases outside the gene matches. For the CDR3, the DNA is TGTGCCAGCAGAACCGGGACAGGGGGCTCCTACGAGCAGTACTTC. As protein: CASRTGTGGSYEQYF.

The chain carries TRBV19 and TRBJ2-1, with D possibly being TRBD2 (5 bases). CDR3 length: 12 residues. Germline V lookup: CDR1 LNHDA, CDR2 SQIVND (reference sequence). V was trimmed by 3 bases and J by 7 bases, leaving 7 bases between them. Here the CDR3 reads CASSIGMNEQFF. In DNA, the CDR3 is TGTGCCAGTAGTATCGGGATGAATGAGCAGTTCTTC.

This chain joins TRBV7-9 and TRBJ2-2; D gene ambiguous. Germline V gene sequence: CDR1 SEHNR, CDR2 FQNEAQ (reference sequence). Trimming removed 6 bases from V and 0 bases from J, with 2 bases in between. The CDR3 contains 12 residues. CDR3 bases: TGTGCCAGCAGACCGAACACCGGGGAGCTGTTTTTT. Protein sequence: CASRPNTGELFF. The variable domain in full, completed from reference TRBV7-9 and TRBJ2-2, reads DTGVSQNPRHKITKRGQNVTFRCDPISEHNRLYWYRQTLGQGPEFLTYFQNEAQLEKSRLLSDRFSAERPKGSFSTLEIQRTEQGDSAMYLCASRPNTGELFFGEGSRLTVL.

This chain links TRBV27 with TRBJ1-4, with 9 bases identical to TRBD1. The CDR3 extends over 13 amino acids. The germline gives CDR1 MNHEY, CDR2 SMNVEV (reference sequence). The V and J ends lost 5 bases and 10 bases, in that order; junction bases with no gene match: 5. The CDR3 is CASSERTGVKLFF. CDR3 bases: TGTGCCAGCAGTGAAAGGACAGGGGTAAAACTGTTTTTT.

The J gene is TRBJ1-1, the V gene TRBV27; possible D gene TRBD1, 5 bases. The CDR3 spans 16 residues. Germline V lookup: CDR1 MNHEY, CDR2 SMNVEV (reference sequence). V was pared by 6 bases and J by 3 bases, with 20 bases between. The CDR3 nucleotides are TGTGCCAGCAGGACGATGGCGCTGGGGGTTGACACTGAAGCTTTCTTT. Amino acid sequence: CASRTMALGVDTEAFF.

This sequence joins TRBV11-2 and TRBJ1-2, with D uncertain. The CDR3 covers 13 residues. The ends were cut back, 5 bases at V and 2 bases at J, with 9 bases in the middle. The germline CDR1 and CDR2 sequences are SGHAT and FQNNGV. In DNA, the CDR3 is TGTGCCAGCAGCATCGACGGGAACTATGGCTACACCTTC. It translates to CASSIDGNYGYTF.

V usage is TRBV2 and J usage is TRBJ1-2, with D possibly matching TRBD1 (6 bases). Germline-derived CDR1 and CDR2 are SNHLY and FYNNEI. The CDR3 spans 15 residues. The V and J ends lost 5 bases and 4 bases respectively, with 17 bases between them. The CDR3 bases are TGTGCCAGCAGTAACCGCCGGGACACCCTCTATGGCTACACCTTC. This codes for CASSNRRDTLYGYTF.

CDR3 protein: CASSLYGQGFTANTGELFF. The CDR3 nucleotides are TGCGCCAGCAGCTTATACGGACAGGGTTTTACCGCGAACACCGGGGAGCTGTTTTTT. This chain links TRBV5-1 with TRBJ2-2, with 8 bases that match TRBD1. The V and J ends lost 2 bases and 0 bases, in that order; junction bases with no gene match: 12. Germline CDR1 and CDR2: SGHRS and YFSETQ. This CDR3 spans 19 amino acids.

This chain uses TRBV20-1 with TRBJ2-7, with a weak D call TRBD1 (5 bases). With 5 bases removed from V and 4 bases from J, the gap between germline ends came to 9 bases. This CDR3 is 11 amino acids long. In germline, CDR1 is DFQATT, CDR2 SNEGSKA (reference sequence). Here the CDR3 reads CSAPTAYEQYF. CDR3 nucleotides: TGCAGTGCTCCGACAGCGTACGAGCAGTACTTC.